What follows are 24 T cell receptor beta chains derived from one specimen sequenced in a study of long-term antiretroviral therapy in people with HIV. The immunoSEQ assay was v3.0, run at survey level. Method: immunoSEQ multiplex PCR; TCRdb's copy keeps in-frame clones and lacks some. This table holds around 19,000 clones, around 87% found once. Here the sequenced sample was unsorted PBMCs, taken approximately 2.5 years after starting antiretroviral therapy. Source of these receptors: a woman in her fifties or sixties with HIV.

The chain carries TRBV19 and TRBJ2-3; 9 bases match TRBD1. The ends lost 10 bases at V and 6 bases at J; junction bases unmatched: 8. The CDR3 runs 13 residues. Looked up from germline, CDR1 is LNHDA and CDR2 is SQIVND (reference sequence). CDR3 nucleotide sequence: TGTGCCATAGGGACAGGGAATATGGATACGCAGTATTTT. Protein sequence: CAIGTGNMDTQYF.

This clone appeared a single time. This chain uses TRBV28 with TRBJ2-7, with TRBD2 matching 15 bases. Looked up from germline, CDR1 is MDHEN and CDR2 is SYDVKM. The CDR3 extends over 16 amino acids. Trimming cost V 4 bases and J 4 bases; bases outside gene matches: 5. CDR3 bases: TGTGCCAGCAGTTCGCCCGGGACTAGCGGGAGGTACGAGCAGTACTTC. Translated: CASSSPGTSGRYEQYF.

Here the CDR3 reads CASSRRADLQETQYF. The CDR3 DNA sequence: TGTGCCAGCAGTCGACGAGCAGACTTACAAGAGACCCAGTACTTC. V is TRBV7-9 and J is TRBJ2-5, with no clear D. The ends were cut back, 6 bases at V and 2 bases at J, with 16 bases in the middle. The CDR3 consists of 15 residues. The germline V gene encodes CDR1 SEHNR and CDR2 FQNEAQ (reference sequence).

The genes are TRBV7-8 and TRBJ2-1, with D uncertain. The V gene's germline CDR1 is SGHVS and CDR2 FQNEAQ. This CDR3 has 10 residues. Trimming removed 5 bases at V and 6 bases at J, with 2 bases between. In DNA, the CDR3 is TGTGCCAGCAGCATCAATGAGCAGTTCTTC. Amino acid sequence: CASSINEQFF.

DNA of the CDR3: TGTGCCAGAGCAGATGGGACTTACTATAGCAATCAGCCCCAGCATTTT. Translated, it gives CARADGTYYSNQPQHF. The chain couples TRBV21-1 to TRBJ1-5. TRBV21-1 is reported as a pseudogene. The CDR3 is made up of 16 amino acids.

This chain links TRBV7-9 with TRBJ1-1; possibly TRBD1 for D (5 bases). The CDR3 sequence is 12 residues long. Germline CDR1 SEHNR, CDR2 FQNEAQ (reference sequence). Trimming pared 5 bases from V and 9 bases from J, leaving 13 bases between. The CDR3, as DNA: TGTGCCAGCAGCCCATACGACAGCCAAGCTTTCTTT. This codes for CASSPYDSQAFF.

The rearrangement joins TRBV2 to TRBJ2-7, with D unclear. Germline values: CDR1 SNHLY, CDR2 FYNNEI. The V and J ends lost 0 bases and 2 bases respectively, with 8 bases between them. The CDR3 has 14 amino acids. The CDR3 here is CASSEASATYEQYF. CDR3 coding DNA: TGTGCCAGCAGTGAAGCGTCGGCTACCTACGAGCAGTACTTC.

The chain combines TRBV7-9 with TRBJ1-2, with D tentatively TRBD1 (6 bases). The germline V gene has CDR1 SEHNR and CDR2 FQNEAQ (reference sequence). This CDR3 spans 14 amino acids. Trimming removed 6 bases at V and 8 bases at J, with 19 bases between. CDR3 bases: TGTGCCAGCAGTCCGGACAGCACGATTAGGGGCTACACCTTC. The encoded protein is CASSPDSTIRGYTF.

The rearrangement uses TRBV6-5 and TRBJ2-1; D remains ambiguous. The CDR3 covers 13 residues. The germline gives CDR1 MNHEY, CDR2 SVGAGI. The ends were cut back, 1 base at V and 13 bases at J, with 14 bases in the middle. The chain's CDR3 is CASSYWNDGLQFF. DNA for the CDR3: TGTGCCAGCAGTTACTGGAACGATGGGTTACAGTTCTTC.

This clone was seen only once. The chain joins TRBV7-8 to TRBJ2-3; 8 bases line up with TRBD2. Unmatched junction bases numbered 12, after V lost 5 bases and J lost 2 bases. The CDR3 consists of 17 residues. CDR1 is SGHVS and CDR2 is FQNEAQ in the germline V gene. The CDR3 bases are TGTGCCAGCAGCCCCCGGACTAGCTTGGAGTTCACAGATACGCAGTATTTT. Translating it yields CASSPRTSLEFTDTQYF. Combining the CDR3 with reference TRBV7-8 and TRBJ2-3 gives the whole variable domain GAGVSQSPRYKVAKRGQDVALRCDPISGHVSLFWYQQALGQGPEFLTYFQNEAQLDKSGLPSDRFFAERPEGSVSTLKIQRTQQEDSAVYLCASSPRTSLEFTDTQYFGPGTRLTVL.

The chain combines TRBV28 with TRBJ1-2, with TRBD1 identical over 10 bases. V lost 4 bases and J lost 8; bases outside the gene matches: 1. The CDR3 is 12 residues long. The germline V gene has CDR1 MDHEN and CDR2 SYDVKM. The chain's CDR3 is CASSWTGGGYTF. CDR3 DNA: TGTGCCAGCAGTTGGACAGGGGGAGGCTACACCTTC.

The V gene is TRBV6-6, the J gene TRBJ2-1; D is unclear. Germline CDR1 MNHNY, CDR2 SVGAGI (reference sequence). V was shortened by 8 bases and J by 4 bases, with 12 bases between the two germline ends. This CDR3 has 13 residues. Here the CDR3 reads CASRRDSYNEQFF. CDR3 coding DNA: TGTGCCAGCCGGCGAGACTCTTACAATGAGCAGTTCTTC.

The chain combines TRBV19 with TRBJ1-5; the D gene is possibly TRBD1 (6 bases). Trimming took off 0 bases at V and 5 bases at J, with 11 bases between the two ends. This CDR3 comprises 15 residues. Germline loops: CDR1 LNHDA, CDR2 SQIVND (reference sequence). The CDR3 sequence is CASSIDGGGDQPQHF. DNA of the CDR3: TGTGCCAGTAGTATAGATGGGGGCGGCGATCAGCCCCAGCATTTT.

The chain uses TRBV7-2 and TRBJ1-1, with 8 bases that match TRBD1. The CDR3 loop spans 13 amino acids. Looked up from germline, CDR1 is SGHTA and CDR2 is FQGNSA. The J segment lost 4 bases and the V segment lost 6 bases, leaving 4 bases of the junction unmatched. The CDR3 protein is CASRRQGLTEAFF. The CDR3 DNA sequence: TGTGCCAGCAGACGACAGGGGCTCACTGAAGCTTTCTTT.

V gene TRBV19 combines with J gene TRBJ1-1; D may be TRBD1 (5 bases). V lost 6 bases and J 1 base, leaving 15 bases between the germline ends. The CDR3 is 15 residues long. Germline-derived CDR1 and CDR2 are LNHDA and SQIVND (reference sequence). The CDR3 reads CASSLTALGNTEAFF. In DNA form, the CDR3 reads TGTGCCAGTAGCTTGACAGCCCTCGGGAACACTGAAGCTTTCTTT. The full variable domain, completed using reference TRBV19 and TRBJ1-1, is DGGITQSPKYLFRKEGQNVTLSCEQNLNHDAMYWYRQDPGQGLRLIYYSQIVNDFQKGDIAEGYSVSREKKESFPLTVTSAQKNPTAFYLCASSLTALGNTEAFFGQGTRLTVV.

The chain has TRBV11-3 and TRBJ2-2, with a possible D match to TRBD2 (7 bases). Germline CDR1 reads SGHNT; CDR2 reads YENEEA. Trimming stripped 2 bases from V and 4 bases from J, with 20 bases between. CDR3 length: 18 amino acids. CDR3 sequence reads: CASSLMGGAEGVTGELFF. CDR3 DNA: TGTGCCAGCAGCTTAATGGGAGGGGCGGAGGGGGTCACCGGGGAGCTGTTTTTT.

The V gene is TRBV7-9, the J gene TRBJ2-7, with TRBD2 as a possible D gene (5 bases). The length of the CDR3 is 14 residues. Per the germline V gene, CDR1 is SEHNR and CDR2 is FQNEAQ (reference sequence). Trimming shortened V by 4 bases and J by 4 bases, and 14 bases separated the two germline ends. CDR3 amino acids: CASSSRVNFYEQYF. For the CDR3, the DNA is TGTGCCAGCAGCTCGAGGGTCAATTTTTACGAGCAGTACTTC.

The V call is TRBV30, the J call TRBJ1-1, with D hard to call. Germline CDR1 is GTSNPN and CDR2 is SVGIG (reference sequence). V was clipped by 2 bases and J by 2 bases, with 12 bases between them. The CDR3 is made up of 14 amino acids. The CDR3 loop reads CAWSLGFGNTEAFF. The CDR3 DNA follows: TGTGCCTGGAGTTTGGGGTTCGGTAACACTGAAGCTTTCTTT.

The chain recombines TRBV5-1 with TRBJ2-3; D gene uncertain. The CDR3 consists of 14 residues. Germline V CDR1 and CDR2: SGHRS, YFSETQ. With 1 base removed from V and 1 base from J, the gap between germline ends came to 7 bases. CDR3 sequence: CASSLTQGTDTQYF. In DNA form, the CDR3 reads TGCGCCAGCAGCTTGACGCAGGGCACAGATACGCAGTATTTT.

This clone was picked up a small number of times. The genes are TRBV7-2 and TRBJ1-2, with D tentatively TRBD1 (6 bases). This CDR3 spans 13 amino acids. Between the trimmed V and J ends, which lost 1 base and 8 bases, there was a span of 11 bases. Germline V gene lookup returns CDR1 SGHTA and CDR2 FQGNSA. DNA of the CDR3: TGTGCCAGCAGCTTAGACAGGGAAGGAGGCTACACCTTC. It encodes CASSLDREGGYTF.

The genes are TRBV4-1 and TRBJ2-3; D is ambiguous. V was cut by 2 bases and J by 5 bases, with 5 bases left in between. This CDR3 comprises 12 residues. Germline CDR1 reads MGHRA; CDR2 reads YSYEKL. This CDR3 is CASSQTLDTQYF. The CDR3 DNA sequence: TGCGCCAGCAGCCAAACCCTAGATACGCAGTATTTT.

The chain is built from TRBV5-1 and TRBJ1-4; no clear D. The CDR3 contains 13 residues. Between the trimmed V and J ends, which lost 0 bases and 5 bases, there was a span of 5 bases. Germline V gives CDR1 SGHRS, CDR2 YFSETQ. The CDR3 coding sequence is TGCGCCAGCAGCTTGGCGGGGAATGAAAAACTGTTTTTT. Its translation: CASSLAGNEKLFF. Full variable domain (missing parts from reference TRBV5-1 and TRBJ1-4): KAGVTQTPRYLIKTRGQQVTLSCSPISGHRSVSWYQQTPGQGLQFLFEYFSETQRNKGNFPGRFSGRQFSNSRSEMNVSTLELGDSALYLCASSLAGNEKLFFGSGTQLSVL.

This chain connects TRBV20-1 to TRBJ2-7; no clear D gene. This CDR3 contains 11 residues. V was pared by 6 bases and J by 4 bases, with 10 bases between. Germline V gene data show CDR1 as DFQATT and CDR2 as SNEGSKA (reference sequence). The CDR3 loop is CSADVRYEQYF. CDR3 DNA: TGCAGTGCCGACGTACGATACGAGCAGTACTTC.

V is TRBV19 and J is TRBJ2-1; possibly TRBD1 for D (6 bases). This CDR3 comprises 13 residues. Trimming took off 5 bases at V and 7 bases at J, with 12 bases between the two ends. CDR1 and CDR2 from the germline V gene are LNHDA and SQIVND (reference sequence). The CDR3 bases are TGTGCCAGTAGTCCGTTACAGGGAAATGAGCAGTTCTTC. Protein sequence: CASSPLQGNEQFF.